Listed below are T cell receptor beta chains from one sample, sequenced in a study of cytomegalovirus exposure and HLA in healthy donors. Using immunoSEQ multiplex PCR, the repertoire was profiled, and TCRdb retains in-frame clones only, with some absent. This table has 190,000 or so clones, 80% appearing once. The sequenced sample consisted of PBMCs. The receptors stem from a boy younger than 18 in good health and CMV-seronegative. CDR3s include the opening cysteine and the closing phenylalanine or tryptophan. Fields, in order: J gene, V gene, D gene, clone size, CDR3 DNA, CDR3 protein. The D gene is left open where the match is weak. Size is stated for part of the rows, as once, few or many counts, or as a class when the clone is expanded.

>TRBJ1-5|TRBV6-6|-|-
TGTGCCAGCAGTTCCGGGGGTGGCAATCAGCCCCAGCATTTT
CASSSGGGNQPQHF
>TRBJ2-7|TRBV5-1|-|-
TGCGCCAGCAGCTTGGGGTTTACAGCCTGGCGCGAGCAGTACTTC
CASSLGFTAWREQYF
>TRBJ2-7|TRBV19|TRBD1|-
TGTGCCAGTAGATCCGACAGGGCCTCCTACGAGCAGTACTTC
CASRSDRASYEQYF
>TRBJ2-5|TRBV11-3|TRBD2|-
TGTGCCAGCAGAACAAGACTAGCGGGAGTAGAGACCCAGTACTTC
CASRTRLAGVETQYF
>TRBJ1-5|TRBV12-5|-|-
TGTGCTAGTGATAAATGGGATCTAAAGGGGGTGGATCAGCCCCAGCATTTT
CASDKWDLKGVDQPQHF
>TRBJ1-4|TRBV5-1|-|once
TGCGCCAGCAGCTTCTTCCCTAATGAAAAACTGTTTTTT
CASSFFPNEKLFF
>TRBJ2-1|TRBV7-2|TRBD1|-
TGTGCCAGCAGCCTCGGACAGGGAAGGGTCGATGAGCAGTTCTTC
CASSLGQGRVDEQFF
>TRBJ1-1|TRBV4-2|TRBD1|once
TGTGCCAGCAGCCAAGAGACAGGGGGCCCCACTGAAGCTTTCTTT
CASSQETGGPTEAFF
>TRBJ2-1|TRBV25-1|-|-
TGTGCCTCCCGGGGAAACCCGATCACCGAGCAGTTCTTC
CASRGNPITEQFF
>TRBJ2-5|TRBV28|-|-
TGTGCCAGCAGTTCCCACAGGGAAGCTGGAGAGACCCAGTACTTC
CASSSHREAGETQYF
>TRBJ2-2|TRBV4-3|-|-
TGCGCCAGCAGCCAAGAGGGGCTTTACACCGGGGAGCTGTTTTTT
CASSQEGLYTGELFF
>TRBJ1-2|TRBV4-1|-|-
TGCGCCAGCAGTCAAGATATAGGACAGAACTATGGCTACACCTTC
CASSQDIGQNYGYTF
>TRBJ1-4|TRBV18|-|-
TGTGCCAGCTCACCACAGGAGGTGGGCGAAAAACTGTTTTTT
CASSPQEVGEKLFF
>TRBJ1-2|TRBV30|TRBD1|-
TGTGCCTGGAGCCCCGGGACAGGAGCTAACTATGGCTACACCTTC
CAWSPGTGANYGYTF
>TRBJ1-4|TRBV19|TRBD1|-
TGTGCCAGTAGTATCGAGGGGGCCAGAGAAAAACTGTTTTTT
CASSIEGAREKLFF
>TRBJ2-5|TRBV15|-|-
TGTGCCACCAGCATTATAGAGGGAGCGGGGACCCAGTACTTC
CATSIIEGAGTQYF
>TRBJ2-1|TRBV5-1|-|-
TGCGCCAGCAGCTTGGACATCTACAATGAGCAGTTCTTC
CASSLDIYNEQFF
>TRBJ2-7|TRBV10-3|TRBD2|few
TGTGCCATCAAGACTAGCGACCCTACTTCCGACGAGCAGTACTTC
CAIKTSDPTSDEQYF